This T cell receptor (beta chain) is from a study of shared clonotypes between healthy human individuals (TCRdb year 2020). Context from the whole study: The cohort included a few men and a couple of women between 18 and 49 years of age. Per donor, three plates each were used for CD4 naive and CD4 memory, two for CD8 naive, and one for CD8 memory. To estimate repertoire size and how much clonotype sharing occurs between individuals, the study deeply sequenced the blood TCR repertoires of 5 or 6 healthy adults. Different laboratories and diverse techniques were used to prepare libraries and sequence TCR repertoires, to increase sequencing depth and limit assay-specific biases. Per donor, leukapheresis produced somewhere between about 0.94 and 10 billion PBMCs.

Findings and caveats that apply to the study as a whole: Across a handful of donors, about 5.2% of naive CD4, roughly 3.5% of naive CD8, about 2.3% of memory CD4, and 0.3% to 0.45% of memory CD8 clonotypes were shared. Higher generation probabilities were observed for clonotypes shared by all four sorted-subset donors than for non-shared clonotypes. Because the study included a small number of donors, the genetic and exposure-history diversity represented was limited. Pairwise subsampling led to the expectation that sequencing depth would affect the degree of clonotype sharing among donors. Sampling was restricted to blood, and TCR repertoires in tissue are likely to differ from TCR repertoires in blood. Incomplete sequencing was indicated by rarefaction of sorted-subset datasets, despite the large sequencing depth. Naive subsets generally had larger estimated clonotype richness than memory subsets did.

V loses 3 bases at its end and J loses 6 bases; junction bases beyond the gene matches: 16. Based on the germline V gene, the CDR1 and CDR2 sequences are SGHNT and YENEEA. There are 18 amino acids in the CDR3, from cysteine to phenylalanine inclusive. The CDR3 DNA has 54 bases and is translated from base 1. In regard to this clone: This clone's antigen is unknown. No much larger clone is present one base from it, and per-base qualities are unavailable.

Using the deep immunoSEQ assay, TCR CDR3 regions were amplified from genomic DNA by multiplex PCR. Genomic DNA extracted from each cell subset was distributed evenly over all wells of several immunoSEQ 96-well plates, and each plate served as one replicate. For sorted subsets, each replicate PCR was loaded with about 0.2 ug genomic DNA, equivalent to approximately 33,000 T cell genomes. The purified libraries were quantified using a Qubit 3.0 fluorometer, sized with a Bioanalyzer 2100, and then quantified again using the KAPA Library Quantification kit. Each immunoSEQ 96-well plate was sequenced on its own single-read 150-cycle Illumina NextSeq 550 flow cell. The authors' analysis ran thus. The immunoSEQ output contained only junctional sequences without quality scores, so filtering could not match that applied to full-length reads. To assign V/J genes and CDR3, sequences were annotated using PyIR, a Python wrapper for IgBLAST v1.9, with IMGT germline references. Reads were filtered out if the reads had weak V/J assignments (E-value above 1e-6), no CDR3, stop codons, out-of-frame junctions, or ambiguous translated residues. V3J clonotypes were defined by identical inferred V gene, J gene, and CDR3 amino acid sequence. To compute the percentage overlap between repertoires, the number of shared unique clonotypes was divided by the size of the smaller repertoire. Three approaches were used to assess repertoire richness: RTK rarefaction, the Chao1 estimator, and Recon v2.1 estimates of unobserved clonotypes. For all TCRbeta clonotypes obtained by the gDNA method from a few donors, generation probabilities were computed with OLGA. TCRdb retrieved this table from immuneACCESS and kept in-frame rearrangements only. Not all clones are present; in checked studies, unresolved V genes account for under half, and no reason is known for the remainder. The V and J calls and clone size come from that table; D and trimming were worked out from the DNA. For this sample there are more than 2,000,000 clones; more than 85% appear just once. The ten largest clones represent 0.39% of the sample.

Healthy HIV-negative adults with no recently reported acute infections or vaccinations were included as donors. Only Caucasian adults living in Nashville, Tennessee, USA were represented among the donors. CD4+ T cells were enriched by magnetic negative selection, after which naive cells were positively selected on CD45RA and the negative fraction was taken as the memory subset. Blood was collected by leukapheresis, and PBMCs were isolated by Ficoll-Histopaque density gradient centrifugation and then cryopreserved in liquid nitrogen vapor phase. Purity and quantity of every magnetically sorted T cell population were checked by analytical flow cytometry. Genomic DNA was isolated from every sorted fraction and measured by UV absorbance on a Nanodrop 2000c.

The TCR comes from a man in his late teens or twenties in good health. Some clones in this sample may be carry-over from other donors' samples. This receptor chain uses TRBV11-3 and TRBJ1-5, with TRBD1 identical over 8 junction bases. Material: naive CD4+ T cells from PBMCs. According to the study, the label for this sample's cell subset or site signals: CD45RA+ positively selected. The CDR3 protein is CASSLAGGGPLAGQPQHF. The DNA is TGTGCCAGCAGCTTGGCAGGGGGCGGACCCCTGGCCGGTCAGCCCCAGCATTTT.